The clone carrying this T cell receptor (beta chain) was seen just once. This table comes from immunoSEQ multiplex PCR, and its TCRdb copy is limited to in-frame clones, with some not included. The sample includes some 57,000 clones, 70% to 80% of them seen just once. This entry comes from a study of memory CD4+ T cells and cytomegalovirus serostatus. Trimming removed 9 bases from V and 1 base from J; junction bases left unmatched: 5. The CDR3 totals 13 residues. Germline-derived CDR1 and CDR2 are ENHRY and SYGVKD. The sort gate was single viable CD3+CD4+CD8-CD45RO+ cells for memory CD4+ T cells. J is TRBJ1-1 and V is TRBV10-3, with 7 bases aligning to TRBD1. This receptor was obtained from an adult in good health and CMV-seronegative. Sequencing was carried out using memory CD4+ T cells from blood. The CDR3 nucleotides are TGTGCCATACTAGGGACAGCGAACACTGAAGCTTTCTTT. This translates into CAILGTANTEAFF.